One and the same sample provided the 22 T cell receptor beta chains below, sequenced in a study of human T cells and chemical hapten exposure. TCRdb re-derived calls from the RACE reads in MiXCR, one entry per CDR3 protein. The sample lists under 450,000 distinct CDR3 sequences; around 6% were seen once. Time point described: patch test 2, 6 weeks after DPC sensitization. Treatment denoted: therapeutic diphenylcyclopropenone sensitization with weekly scalp DPC. Sequencing was performed on whole blood, taken in connection with sensitization to the hapten diphenylcyclopropenone (DPC). The source of these receptors is a woman aged 18-29 years with alopecia areata. Some clones in this sample may be carry-over from other donors' samples.

V usage is TRBV5-1 and J usage is TRBJ2-1; 7 nucleotides align to TRBD2. Trimming took 0 bases from V and 2 from J; bases not matched to a gene: 8. The germline V gene encodes CDR1 SGHRS and CDR2 YFSETQ. The CDR3 runs to 17 residues. The CDR3 nucleotides read TGCGCCAGCAGCTTGGCGTCGTGGACTAGAACCTACAATGAGCAGTTCTTC. Protein: CASSLASWTRTYNEQFF.

This clonotype has at least ten counts. The chain recombines TRBV3-1 with TRBJ1-2, with unresolved D. The germline gives CDR1 LGHDT, CDR2 YNNKEL (reference sequence). The V gene lost 0 bases and the J gene lost 6 bases, with 11 bases spanning the gap. This CDR3 region has 14 residues. CDR3 in amino acids: CASSQDRNRDGYTF. The DNA of the CDR3 is TGTGCCAGCAGCCAAGATCGGAATAGAGATGGCTACACCTTC. Filled out from reference TRBV3-1 and TRBJ1-2, the complete variable domain reads DTAVSQTPKYLVTQMGNDKSIKCEQNLGHDTMYWYKQDSKKFLKIMFSYNNKELIINETVPNRFSPKSPDKAHLNLHINSLELGDSAVYFCASSQDRNRDGYTFGSGTRLTVV.

This clonotype was seen a handful of times. The J gene is TRBJ1-2, the V gene TRBV20-1; 7 bases are a match to TRBD1. In germline, CDR1 is DFQATT, CDR2 SNEGSKA (reference sequence). The length of the CDR3 is 14 residues. V was clipped by 3 bases and J by 4 bases; unmatched bases: 8. CDR3 protein: CSASRTGVGYGYTF. The CDR3 bases are TGCAGTGCTAGCCGGACAGGAGTAGGCTATGGCTACACCTTC.

There are a few counts of this clonotype. V is TRBV12-3 or TRBV12-4 and J is TRBJ2-5; D perhaps matches TRBD2 (7 bases). The length of the CDR3 is 15 residues. The V end was cut by 0 bases, the J end by 5 bases, with 13 bases between. This CDR3 reads CASSLARGHGETQYF. In nucleotides, the CDR3 is TGTGCCAGCAGTTTAGCGCGGGGGCACGGGGAGACCCAGTACTTC.

This clonotype showed up just a few times. This sequence joins TRBV4-1 and TRBJ1-4; unclear D gene. This CDR3 has 14 amino acids. V gave up 4 bases and J gave up 4 bases, with 10 bases separating them. Germline lookup yields CDR1 MGHRA and CDR2 YSYEKL. CDR3 DNA: TGCGCCAGCAGCCTCCGCTTTGTTAATGAAAAACTGTTTTTT. It translates to CASSLRFVNEKLFF.

The chain is built from TRBV29-1 and TRBJ2-3, with 8 positions matching TRBD2. Germline V gives CDR1 SQVTM, CDR2 ANQGSEA. With V trimmed by 8 bases and J by 5 bases, 9 bases remained unmatched. The CDR3 consists of 13 residues. Written as DNA, the CDR3 is TGCAGCTCCCGGGAGGGTTCGGGAGATACGCAGTATTTT. It translates to CSSREGSGDTQYF.

The sample holds many counts of this clonotype. V usage is TRBV29-1 and J usage is TRBJ1-2; no reliable D call. This CDR3 spans 13 amino acids. Trimming removed 5 bases at V and 2 bases at J, with 12 bases between. Germline lookup yields CDR1 SQVTM and CDR2 ANQGSEA. CDR3 sequence: CSVRPDPNYGYTF. CDR3 nucleotide sequence: TGCAGCGTTCGGCCGGACCCCAACTATGGCTACACCTTC.

This rearrangement joins TRBV7-6 to TRBJ2-2; D gene ambiguous. The germline V and J ends were trimmed by 5 bases and 6 bases, with 10 bases remaining between them. The germline V gene has CDR1 SGHVS and CDR2 FNYEAQ. The CDR3 consists of 13 residues. CDR3 sequence reads: CASSLWNSGELFF. The CDR3 DNA is TGTGCCAGCAGCCTGTGGAATTCCGGGGAGCTGTTTTTT.

This chain links TRBV2 with TRBJ1-3; 7 nucleotides line up with TRBD1. The germline CDR1 and CDR2 sequences are SNHLY and FYNNEI. V shed 5 bases, J shed 8 bases, and the junction held 12 bases outside the gene matches. CDR3 length: 15 residues. This chain's CDR3 is CASSTRQGRRDTIYF. In nucleotides, the CDR3 is TGTGCCAGCAGTACACGACAGGGTAGGCGAGACACCATATATTTT.

A few counts support this clonotype. The chain carries TRBV6-6 and TRBJ2-3; 9 nucleotides line up with TRBD1. J lost 4 bases, V lost 4 bases, and 3 bases had no gene match. CDR1 is MNHNY, CDR2 SVGAGI, per germline (reference sequence). This CDR3 region has 14 residues. The CDR3 region has the DNA TGTGCCAGCAGTTGGGGACAGGGAGCAGATACGCAGTATTTT. Translating it yields CASSWGQGADTQYF.

Only a few counts were recorded for this clonotype. This sequence joins TRBV11-2 and TRBJ2-3; 7 nucleotides agree with TRBD2. V lost 7 bases to trimming and J lost 3 bases; unmatched junction nucleotides: 4. Germline V gives CDR1 SGHAT, CDR2 FQNNGV. The CDR3 covers 13 residues. The chain's CDR3 is CASNGLGTDTQYF. CDR3 DNA: TGTGCCAGCAACGGACTAGGAACAGATACGCAGTATTTT.

The rearrangement links TRBV9 to TRBJ1-2; tentatively, D is TRBD1 (6 bases). Trimming took off 3 bases at V and 2 bases at J, with 11 bases between the two ends. CDR3 length equals 14 residues. Germline CDR1 SGDLS, CDR2 YYNGEE. DNA of the CDR3: TGTGCCAGCAGCGGATGGACAGTCAACTATGGCTACACCTTC. Amino acids: CASSGWTVNYGYTF.

The J gene is TRBJ2-7, the V gene TRBV6-5; perhaps TRBD1 as D (6 bases). Trimming cost V 8 bases and J 3 bases, with 17 bases left between them. The length of the CDR3 is 14 residues. CDR1 and CDR2 from the germline V gene are MNHEY and SVGAGI. In DNA, the CDR3 is TGTGCCAGCTCTCGACAGGACAGTAACTACGAGCAGTACTTC. It encodes CASSRQDSNYEQYF.

This chain connects TRBV25-1 to TRBJ2-3, with 8 bases identical to TRBD2. V shed 8 bases, J shed 2 bases, and the junction held 6 bases outside the gene matches. This CDR3 spans 14 amino acids. CDR1 and CDR2 from the germline V gene are MGHDK and SYGVNS. In nucleotides, the CDR3 is TGTGCCAGCGGCGGACTAGCTGACACAGATACGCAGTATTTT. Translation: CASGGLADTDTQYF.

This clonotype has ten or more counts. The J gene is TRBJ1-3, the V gene TRBV4-3; 7 bases align to TRBD1. Germline V gene data show CDR1 as LGHNA and CDR2 as YSLEER. V shed 5 bases and J 4 bases; nucleotides not matched to a gene: 8. The CDR3 is 15 amino acids. The CDR3: CASSAGTAAGNTIYF. The CDR3 coding sequence is TGCGCCAGCAGCGCCGGGACAGCGGCCGGAAACACCATATATTTT.

V usage is TRBV21-1 and J usage is TRBJ1-5. TRBV21-1 is a documented pseudogene. CDR3 length: 12 residues. CDR3: CASSKEGQPQHF. As DNA, the CDR3 is TGTGCCAGCAGCAAAGAAGGACAGCCCCAGCATTTT.

The chain has TRBV20-1 and TRBJ2-7; possibly TRBD1 for D (5 bases). The ends were cut back, 2 bases at V and 5 bases at J, with 13 bases in the middle. The CDR3 is 13 amino acids. Per the germline V gene, CDR1 is DFQATT and CDR2 is SNEGSKA (reference sequence). This CDR3 is CSARQGRLDEQYF. Here the CDR3 DNA reads TGCAGTGCTAGACAGGGCCGGTTGGACGAGCAGTACTTC.

This clonotype has a count of ten or more. The chain is built from TRBV20-1 and TRBJ1-1, with D unresolved. CDR1 DFQATT and CDR2 SNEGSKA come from the germline V gene (reference sequence). The ends were cut back, 5 bases at V and 7 bases at J, with 8 bases in the middle. The CDR3 has 10 residues. The CDR3 spells CSASTYEAFF. CDR3 coding DNA: TGCAGTGCTTCCACATATGAAGCTTTCTTT.

There are many counts of this clonotype. The V gene is TRBV7-9, the J gene TRBJ2-3, with D possibly matching TRBD1 (6 bases). Germline CDR1 is SEHNR and CDR2 is FQNEAQ (reference sequence). CDR3 size: 15 residues. V lost 1 base and J lost 0, with 8 bases in between. The CDR3 region is CASSLGTASTDTQYF. CDR3 bases: TGTGCCAGCAGCTTAGGGACAGCCAGCACAGATACGCAGTATTTT.

The rearrangement joins TRBV4-3 to TRBJ2-3; 14 bases fit TRBD2. This CDR3 comprises 16 residues. The J segment lost 5 bases and the V segment lost 4 bases, leaving 5 bases of the junction unmatched. Germline V gene lookup returns CDR1 LGHNA and CDR2 YSLEER. CDR3 nucleotides: TGCGCCAGCAGCCTGACTAGCGGGGGGGCCGTAGATACGCAGTATTTT. Translated: CASSLTSGGAVDTQYF.

This clonotype appeared many times. The genes are TRBV7-2 and TRBJ1-4, with 7 bases lining up with TRBD1. The trim removed 7 bases at V and 8 bases at J, leaving 13 bases unmatched. The germline gives CDR1 SGHTA, CDR2 FQGNSA. This CDR3 has 15 residues. The CDR3 DNA is TGTGCCAGCACCCTCATAGGGGGCGATTACGAAAAACTGTTTTTT. It translates to CASTLIGGDYEKLFF.

This clonotype showed up just a few times. CDR3 residues: CASSPGPGSWSNTEAFF. Here the CDR3 DNA reads TGTGCCAGCTCACCCGGGCCAGGGTCATGGTCGAACACTGAAGCTTTCTTT. The V call is TRBV18, the J call TRBJ1-1; tentative D call: TRBD1 (5 bases). Between the trimmed V and J ends, which lost 3 bases and 1 base, there was a span of 18 bases. Germline-derived CDR1 and CDR2 are KGHSH and LQKENI. This CDR3 has 17 residues. Together with reference TRBV18 and TRBJ1-1, the CDR3 gives the full variable domain: NAGVMQNPRHLVRRRGQEARLRCSPMKGHSHVYWYRQLPEEGLKFMVYLQKENIIDESGMPKERFSAEFPKEGPSILRIQQVVRGDSAAYFCASSPGPGSWSNTEAFFGQGTRLTVV.